These 21 T cell receptor beta chains were all obtained from the same sample, sequenced in a study of early T cells in non-severe SARS-CoV-2 infection. TCRdb analysed the 5' RACE reads with MiXCR anew, one entry per CDR3 protein. The data hold just over 70,000 distinct CDR3 sequences, with approximately 12% observed a single time. The sequencing sample was made of whole blood. All receptors derive from an adult who was a healthcare worker with PCR-confirmed SARS-CoV-2 infection or an uninfected control (not recorded which).

In its sample, this clonotype was seen many times. The chain employs TRBV20-1 and TRBJ1-2; 7 bases align to TRBD1. The germline V gene has CDR1 DFQATT and CDR2 SNEGSKA (reference sequence). With V trimmed by 6 bases and J by 0 bases, 4 bases remained unmatched. This CDR3 contains 13 residues. The DNA for the CDR3 is TGCAGTGCAGGGGGACAGACTAACTATGGCTACACCTTC. This translates into CSAGGQTNYGYTF.

The CDR3 reads CASSGQGGTDTQYF. The CDR3, as DNA: TGTGCCAGCAGTGGGCAGGGTGGCACAGATACGCAGTATTTT. This sequence joins TRBV12-3 or TRBV12-4 and TRBJ2-3, with a possible D match to TRBD1 (5 bases). The CDR3 contains 14 residues. Trimming stripped 5 bases from V and 1 base from J, with 10 bases between.

At least ten counts were recorded for this clonotype. V is TRBV12-5 and J is TRBJ2-4; D remains ambiguous. The V gene lost 4 bases and the J gene lost 0 bases, with 10 bases spanning the gap. The germline V gene has CDR1 LGHNT and CDR2 FRNRAP. The CDR3 loop spans 15 amino acids. This chain's CDR3 is CASGSGEIAKNIQYF. The CDR3 bases are TGTGCTAGTGGTTCCGGAGAAATAGCCAAAAACATTCAGTACTTC.

At least ten counts were recorded for this clonotype. The V gene is TRBV6-2 or TRBV6-3, the J gene TRBJ2-5; no clear D gene. CDR3 size: 12 residues. Germline V gene sequence: CDR1 MNHEY, CDR2 SVGEGT. V gave up 8 bases and J gave up 3 bases, with 10 bases separating them. The CDR3 sequence: CASSNNKETQYF. The CDR3 DNA reads as TGTGCCAGCTCCAATAACAAAGAGACCCAGTACTTC.

This clonotype was counted ten times or more. The chain carries TRBV15 and TRBJ2-1; TRBD2 matches at 7 bases. J was trimmed by 8 bases and V by 0 bases; bases with no gene match: 1. Per germline, CDR1 LNHNV and CDR2 YYDKDF (reference sequence). The CDR3 spans 13 residues. The CDR3 sequence is CATSRDTSDEQFF. In nucleotides, the CDR3 is TGTGCCACCAGCAGAGATACTAGCGATGAGCAGTTCTTC.

This clonotype was counted many times. This chain uses TRBV7-9 with TRBJ1-1; D might be TRBD1 (5 bases). The CDR3 is made up of 13 amino acids. Trimming stripped 6 bases from V and 1 base from J, with 9 bases between. The germline CDR1 and CDR2 sequences are SEHNR and FQNEAQ (reference sequence). This CDR3 is CASRTTENTEAFF. The CDR3 bases are TGTGCCAGCAGGACGACAGAGAACACTGAAGCTTTCTTT.

This clonotype was counted many times. This rearrangement joins TRBV5-1 to TRBJ2-5; TRBD1 is a possible D gene (6 bases). Germline V gene lookup returns CDR1 SGHRS and CDR2 YFSETQ. Trimming shortened V by 4 bases and J by 3 bases, and 10 bases separated the two germline ends. The CDR3 has 13 amino acids. Here the CDR3 reads CASSQDSKETQYF. CDR3 nucleotide sequence: TGCGCCAGCAGCCAGGACAGTAAAGAGACCCAGTACTTC. The variable domain in full, with the rest retrieved from reference TRBV5-1 and TRBJ2-5, is KAGVTQTPRYLIKTRGQQVTLSCSPISGHRSVSWYQQTPGQGLQFLFEYFSETQRNKGNFPGRFSGRQFSNSRSEMNVSTLELGDSALYLCASSQDSKETQYFGPGTRLLVL.

In this sample, this clonotype turned up many times. The chain has TRBV2 and TRBJ2-3; possibly TRBD1 or TRBD2 for D (5 bases each). Germline V CDR1 and CDR2: SNHLY, FYNNEI. This CDR3 spans 12 amino acids. Trimming cost V 7 bases and J 4 bases, with 9 bases left between them. CDR3 loop: CASIEGPDTQYF. Written as DNA, the CDR3 is TGTGCCAGCATCGAGGGGCCAGATACGCAGTATTTT.

This clonotype was detected many times. The CDR3 loop is CAISESGYGYTF. DNA of the CDR3: TGTGCCATCAGTGAGTCTGGGTATGGCTACACCTTC. This chain connects TRBV10-3 to TRBJ1-2; D remains unclear. V was shortened by 0 bases and J by 5 bases, with 4 bases between the two germline ends. Looked up from germline, CDR1 is ENHRY and CDR2 is SYGVKD. The CDR3 is 12 amino acids.

This clonotype was seen ten or more times. CDR3 loop: CASRPPTGGYEQYF. CDR3 nucleotide sequence: TGTGCCAGCAGACCCCCGACAGGGGGCTACGAGCAGTACTTC. This chain uses TRBV28 with TRBJ2-7; 9 positions agree with TRBD1. Looked up from germline, CDR1 is MDHEN and CDR2 is SYDVKM. The trim removed 6 bases at V and 3 bases at J, leaving 6 bases unmatched. The CDR3 covers 14 residues.

This clonotype was observed many times. This chain joins TRBV4-3 and TRBJ2-1; D is possibly TRBD2 (5 bases). The V and J ends lost 0 bases and 9 bases respectively, with 12 bases between them. The CDR3 covers 14 residues. Germline CDR1 reads LGHNA; CDR2 reads YSLEER. Here the CDR3 reads CASSQEVLSGEQFF. DNA for the CDR3: TGCGCCAGCAGCCAAGAAGTTCTGAGCGGTGAGCAGTTCTTC.

This clonotype was observed many times. The rearrangement uses TRBV12-3 or TRBV12-4 and TRBJ2-5, with 8 positions matching TRBD2. The CDR3 is 14 residues long. V lost 5 bases and J lost 3; bases outside the gene matches: 5. The CDR3, as DNA: TGTGCCAGCAGTCAGAGCGGGAGAAAAGAGACCCAGTACTTC. It codes for CASSQSGRKETQYF.

In this sample, this clonotype turned up many times. The CDR3 reads CASSQDTYGGRGEVGANVLTF. The CDR3 DNA sequence: TGCGCCAGCAGCCAAGATACCTACGGGGGGCGCGGGGAAGTCGGGGCCAACGTCCTGACTTTC. V usage is TRBV4-1 and J usage is TRBJ2-6; maybe TRBD2 (7 bases). The CDR3 length is 21 residues. V lost 0 bases, J lost 4 bases, and 25 bases lay in between. CDR1 is MGHRA and CDR2 is YSYEKL in the germline V gene.

This sequence joins TRBV10-3 and TRBJ2-7, with no clear D. This CDR3 has 14 amino acids. The germline V gene encodes CDR1 ENHRY and CDR2 SYGVKD. The V end was cut by 10 bases, the J end by 0 bases, with 16 bases between. The DNA of the CDR3 is TGTGCCACCGGATTCGGTGTAAGCTCCTACGAGCAGTACTTC. Translating gives CATGFGVSSYEQYF.

This clonotype was picked up a small number of times. The chain combines TRBV14 with TRBJ2-1, with D maybe TRBD2 (6 bases). CDR1 is SGHDN and CDR2 is FVKESK in the germline V gene. V lost 4 bases and J lost 12, with 19 bases in between. This CDR3 has 14 amino acids. The CDR3 spells CASSPRGLRSGQFF. The CDR3 DNA follows: TGTGCCAGCAGCCCACGGGGACTCCGGTCGGGGCAGTTCTTC. Filled out from reference TRBV14 and TRBJ2-1, the complete variable domain reads EAGVTQFPSHSVIEKGQTVTLRCDPISGHDNLYWYRRVMGKEIKFLLHFVKESKQDESGMPNNRFLAERTGGTYSTLKVQPAELEDSGVYFCASSPRGLRSGQFFGPGTRLTVL.

The V gene is TRBV20-1, the J gene TRBJ1-3; D is ambiguous. The V gene lost 3 bases and the J gene lost 0 bases, with 21 bases spanning the gap. Germline lookup yields CDR1 DFQATT and CDR2 SNEGSKA (reference sequence). The length of the CDR3 is 18 residues. The CDR3 region has the DNA TGCAGTGCTAGGCTGGCTCTGCTAGCCCCTGGCTCTGGAAACACCATATATTTT. It translates to CSARLALLAPGSGNTIYF.

This clonotype was observed a handful of times. The chain combines TRBV11-2 with TRBJ2-1; TRBD1 agrees at 8 bases. Germline CDR1 SGHAT, CDR2 FQNNGV. V shed 5 bases, J shed 5 bases, and the junction held 14 bases outside the gene matches. CDR3 length: 17 amino acids. The CDR3 loop reads CASSPYVLGQDDNEQFF. Here the CDR3 DNA reads TGTGCCAGCAGCCCCTACGTTTTGGGACAGGACGACAATGAGCAGTTCTTC.

This clonotype came up many times. The V and J genes are TRBV7-2 and TRBJ1-3; D is unresolved. The CDR3 has 14 residues. Trimming removed 5 bases at V and 2 bases at J, with 10 bases between. Looked up from germline, CDR1 is SGHTA and CDR2 is FQGNSA. The CDR3 loop is CASSRLQTGNTIYF. In nucleotides, the CDR3 is TGTGCCAGCAGCCGCCTGCAGACTGGAAACACCATATATTTT.

With regard to this clonotype: An end of the junction does not agree with germline; a read error may underlie this. The rearrangement joins TRBV3-1 to TRBJ1-5, with 7 bases aligning to TRBD1. The germline gives CDR1 LGHDT, CDR2 YNNKEL (reference sequence). The CDR3 runs to 13 residues. This CDR3 is CACSQDRDQPQHF. The CDR3 coding sequence is TGTGCCTGCAGCCAAGACAGGGACCAGCCCCAGCATTTT.

This clonotype was seen ten or more times. This chain links TRBV12-3 or TRBV12-4 with TRBJ1-6; D unresolved. The CDR3 has 12 amino acids. The V and J ends lost 6 bases and 10 bases respectively, with 10 bases between them. CDR3: CASSMLRSPLHF. The CDR3 nucleotides are TGTGCCAGCAGCATGTTGAGGTCACCCCTCCACTTT.

This clonotype came up many times. This chain links TRBV7-2 with TRBJ1-2; TRBD1 matches 8 bases. V was clipped by 4 bases and J by 0 bases; unmatched bases: 7. The CDR3 covers 16 residues. Germline values: CDR1 SGHTA, CDR2 FQGNSA. CDR3 loop: CASSSSTGASNYGYTF. The CDR3 DNA is TGTGCCAGCAGCTCTTCGACAGGGGCCTCTAACTATGGCTACACCTTC.